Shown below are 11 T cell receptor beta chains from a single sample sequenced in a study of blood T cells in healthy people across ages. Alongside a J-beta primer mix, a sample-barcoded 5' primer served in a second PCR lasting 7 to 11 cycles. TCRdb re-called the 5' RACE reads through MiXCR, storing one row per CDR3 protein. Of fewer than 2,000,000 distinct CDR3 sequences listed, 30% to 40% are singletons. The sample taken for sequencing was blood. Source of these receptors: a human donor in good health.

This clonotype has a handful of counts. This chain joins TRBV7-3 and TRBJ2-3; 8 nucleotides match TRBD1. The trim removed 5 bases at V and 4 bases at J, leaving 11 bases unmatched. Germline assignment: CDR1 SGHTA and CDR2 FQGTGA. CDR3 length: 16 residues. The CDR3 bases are TGTGCCAGCAGCCTCCCTGGACAGGGTGGCGCAGATACGCAGTATTTT. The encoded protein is CASSLPGQGGADTQYF.

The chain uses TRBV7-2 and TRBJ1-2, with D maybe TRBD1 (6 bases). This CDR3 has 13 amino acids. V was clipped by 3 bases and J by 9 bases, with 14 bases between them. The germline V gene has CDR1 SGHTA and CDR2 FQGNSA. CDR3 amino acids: CASSFGGAIRYTF. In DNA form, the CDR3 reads TGTGCCAGCAGCTTCGGGGGGGCGATTCGCTACACCTTC.

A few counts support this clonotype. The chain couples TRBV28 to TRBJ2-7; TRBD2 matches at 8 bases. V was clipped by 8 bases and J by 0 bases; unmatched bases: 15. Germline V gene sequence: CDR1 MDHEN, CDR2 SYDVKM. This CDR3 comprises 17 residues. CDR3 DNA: TGTGCCAGCGCTTTGGACCTCGGAGCGGGGGCCTCCTACGAGCAGTACTTC. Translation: CASALDLGAGASYEQYF.

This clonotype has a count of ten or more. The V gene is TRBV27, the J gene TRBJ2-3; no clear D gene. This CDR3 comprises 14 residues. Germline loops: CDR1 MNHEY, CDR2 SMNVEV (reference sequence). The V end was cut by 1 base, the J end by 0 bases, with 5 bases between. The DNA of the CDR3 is TGTGCCAGCAGTTTATATCTTAGCACAGATACGCAGTATTTT. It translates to CASSLYLSTDTQYF.

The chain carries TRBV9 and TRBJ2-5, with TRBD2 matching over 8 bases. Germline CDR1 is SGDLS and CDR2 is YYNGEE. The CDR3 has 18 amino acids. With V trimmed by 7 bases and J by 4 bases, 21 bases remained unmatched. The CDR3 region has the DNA TGTGCCAGCGGCTCAGCAACCGGGACTAGGGGCTTCGGAGAGACCCAGTACTTC. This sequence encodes CASGSATGTRGFGETQYF.

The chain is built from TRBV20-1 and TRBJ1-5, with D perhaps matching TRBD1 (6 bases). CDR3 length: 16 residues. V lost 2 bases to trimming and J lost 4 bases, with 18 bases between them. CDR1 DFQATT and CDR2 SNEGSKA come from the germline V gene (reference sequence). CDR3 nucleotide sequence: TGCAGTGCTAGAAAATATGGAGGGGGTCTAAATCAGCCCCAGCATTTT. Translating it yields CSARKYGGGLNQPQHF.

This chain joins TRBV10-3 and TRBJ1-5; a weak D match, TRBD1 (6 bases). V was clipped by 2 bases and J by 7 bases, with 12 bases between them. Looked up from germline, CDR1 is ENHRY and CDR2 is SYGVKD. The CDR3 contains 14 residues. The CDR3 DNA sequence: TGTGCCATCAGTGAGGGACAGCTCAACCAGCCCCAGCATTTT. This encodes CAISEGQLNQPQHF.

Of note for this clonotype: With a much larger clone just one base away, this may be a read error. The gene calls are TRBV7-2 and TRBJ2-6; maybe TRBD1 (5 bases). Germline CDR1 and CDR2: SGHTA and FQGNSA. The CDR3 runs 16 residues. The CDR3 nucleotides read TGTGCCAGCAGCCTTGACAGCAACTCTGGGGCCAACGTCCGGACTTTC. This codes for CASSLDSNSGANVRTF.

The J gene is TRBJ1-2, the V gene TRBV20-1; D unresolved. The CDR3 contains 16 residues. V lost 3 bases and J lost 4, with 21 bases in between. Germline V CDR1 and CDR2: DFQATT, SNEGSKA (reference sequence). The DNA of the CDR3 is TGCAGTGCTAGGGGGATGGGCAAGGTCGGCTTCTATGGCTACACCTTC. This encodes CSARGMGKVGFYGYTF.

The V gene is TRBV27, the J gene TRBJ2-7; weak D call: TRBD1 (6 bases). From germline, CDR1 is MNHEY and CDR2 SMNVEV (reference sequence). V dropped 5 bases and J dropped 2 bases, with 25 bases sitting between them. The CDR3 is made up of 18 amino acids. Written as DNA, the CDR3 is TGTGCCAGCAGTACGCATCATCGGACAGCCAAGGAAACCTACGAGCAGTACTTC. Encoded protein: CASSTHHRTAKETYEQYF.

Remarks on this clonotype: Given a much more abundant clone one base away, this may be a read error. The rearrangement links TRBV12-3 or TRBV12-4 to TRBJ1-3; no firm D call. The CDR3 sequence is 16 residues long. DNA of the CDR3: TGTGCCAGCGGTTTATTCACGGGTTACTCTGGAAACACCATATATTTT. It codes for CASGLFTGYSGNTIYF.